The entry below gives a single TCR beta chain sequence along with its context. Its antigen is still unknown. Base qualities are not recorded, but no much larger clone differs from it by a single base. These data are taken from a study of shared clonotypes between healthy human individuals (dated by TCRdb to the early 2020s). Background for the entire study: A couple of women and three men aged 18 to 49 years were included in the cohort. Per donor, three plates each were used for CD4 naive and CD4 memory, two for CD8 naive, and one for CD8 memory. Different laboratories and diverse techniques were used to prepare libraries and sequence TCR repertoires, to increase sequencing depth and limit assay-specific biases. The study deeply sequenced blood TCR repertoires of roughly five healthy adults to estimate repertoire size and the extent of clonotype sharing between individuals. Leukapheresis yielded between about 0.9 and 10 billion PBMCs per donor.

The donors were healthy, HIV-negative adults with no recently reported acute infections or vaccinations. Every donor was a Caucasian adult residing in Nashville, Tennessee, USA. CD4+ T cells were enriched by magnetic negative selection, after which naive cells were positively selected on CD45RA and the negative fraction was taken as the memory subset. Blood was collected by leukapheresis, and PBMCs were isolated by Ficoll-Histopaque density gradient centrifugation and then cryopreserved in liquid nitrogen vapor phase. Analytical flow cytometry was used to check the purity and quantity of every magnetically sorted T cell population. Genomic DNA was isolated from each sorted fraction and quantified by UV absorbance on a Nanodrop 2000c. V has 6 bases trimmed and J has 3 bases trimmed; junction bases matching no gene number 9. Per the germline V gene (reference sequence), LNHDA is the CDR1 and SQIVND is the CDR2. The CDR3 runs 15 residues from the cysteine to the phenylalanine. Only CDR3 DNA remains: 45 bases, in frame from the first base.

Beyond this particular receptor, the publication reports: Pairwise subsampling led to the expectation that sequencing depth would affect the degree of clonotype sharing among donors. When a handful of donors were compared, the shared fraction of clonotypes was 5% to 6.5% for naive CD4, 3.5% to 4% for naive CD8, about 2.4% for memory CD4, and approximately 0.4% for memory CD8. Clonotypes shared by all four sorted-subset donors showed higher generation probabilities than non-shared clonotypes. Naive subsets generally had larger estimated clonotype richness than memory subsets did. Sampling was restricted to blood, and TCR repertoires in tissues likely differ from the TCR repertoires found in blood. Rarefaction of sorted-subset datasets indicated incomplete sequencing despite the large sequencing depth. Because the study included a small number of donors, the genetic and exposure-history diversity represented was limited.

Using the deep immunoSEQ assay, multiplex PCR amplified TCR CDR3 regions from genomic DNA. Extracted genomic DNA from each cell subset was spread evenly across all wells of several immunoSEQ 96-well plates, with each plate serving as a replicate. For sorted subsets, each replicate PCR was loaded with 150 to 250 ng genomic DNA, equivalent to roughly 30,000 T cell genomes. The purified libraries were quantified using a Qubit 3.0 fluorometer, sized with a Bioanalyzer 2100, and then quantified again using the KAPA Library Quantification kit. A separate single-read 150-cycle Illumina NextSeq 550 flow cell was used to sequence each immunoSEQ 96-well plate. On the authors' methods: The immunoSEQ output contained only junctional sequences without quality scores, so filtering could not match that applied to full-length reads. To assign V/J genes and CDR3, sequences were annotated using PyIR, a Python wrapper for IgBLAST v1.9, with IMGT germline references. Reads were filtered out if the reads had weak V/J assignments (E-value above 1e-6), no CDR3, stop codons, out-of-frame junctions, or ambiguous translated residues. V3J clonotypes were defined as sequences sharing an identical inferred V gene, J gene, and CDR3 amino acid sequence. The percentage overlap between two repertoires was calculated by dividing the number of shared unique clonotypes by the size of the smaller repertoire. Repertoire richness was assessed with RTK rarefaction, the Chao1 estimator, and Recon v2.1 estimates of unobserved clonotypes. Generation probabilities were computed with OLGA for all TCRbeta clonotypes obtained by the gDNA method from four donors. TCRdb carries this immuneACCESS record with in-frame sequences only. Its versions omit some clonotypes, under half of them owing to an unresolved V gene in the studies checked, with the rest unexplained. Clone size and the V and J calls come from that table; the DNA yielded D and trimming. This sample lists over 2 million clones; around 95% were detected once. The ten largest clones represent around 0.13% of the sample.

This clonotype originated in a man in his late teens or twenties in good health. The sequence links TRBV19 to TRBJ2-7, with 9 central nucleotides matching TRBD1. The specimen was naive CD4+ T cells sorted from blood. The sample's cell subset or site, from its label and the paper: CD45RA+ positively selected. The nucleotide sequence is given as TGTGCCAGTAGCATCGCGGGACAGGGATTCTACGAGCAGTACTTC. Its translation is CASSIAGQGFYEQYF.